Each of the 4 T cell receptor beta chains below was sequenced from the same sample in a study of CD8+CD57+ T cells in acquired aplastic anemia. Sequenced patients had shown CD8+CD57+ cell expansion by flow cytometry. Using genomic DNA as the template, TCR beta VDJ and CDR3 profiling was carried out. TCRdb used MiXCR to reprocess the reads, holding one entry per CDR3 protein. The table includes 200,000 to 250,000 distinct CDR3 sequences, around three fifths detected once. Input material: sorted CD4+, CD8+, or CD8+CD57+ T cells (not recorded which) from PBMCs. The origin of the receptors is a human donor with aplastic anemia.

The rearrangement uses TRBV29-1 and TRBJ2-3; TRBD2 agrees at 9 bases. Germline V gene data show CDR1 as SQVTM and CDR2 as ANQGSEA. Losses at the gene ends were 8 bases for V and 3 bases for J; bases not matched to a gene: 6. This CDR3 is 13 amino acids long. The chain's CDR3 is CSIRRGGTDTQYF. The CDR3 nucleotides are TGCAGCATCCGGCGGGGGGGAACAGATACGCAGTATTTT.

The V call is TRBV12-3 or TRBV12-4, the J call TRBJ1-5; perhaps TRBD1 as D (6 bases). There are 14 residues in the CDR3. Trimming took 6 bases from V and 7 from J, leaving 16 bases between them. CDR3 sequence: CASSKTDGGQPQHF. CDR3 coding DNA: TGTGCCAGCAGCAAAACGGACGGGGGCCAGCCCCAGCATTTT.

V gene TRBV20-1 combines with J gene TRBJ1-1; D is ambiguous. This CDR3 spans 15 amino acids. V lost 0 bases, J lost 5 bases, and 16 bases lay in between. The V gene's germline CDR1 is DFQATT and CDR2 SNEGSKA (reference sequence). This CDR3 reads CSARDPSPAGTEAFF. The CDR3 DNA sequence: TGCAGTGCTAGAGATCCCTCCCCGGCTGGGACTGAAGCTTTCTTT.

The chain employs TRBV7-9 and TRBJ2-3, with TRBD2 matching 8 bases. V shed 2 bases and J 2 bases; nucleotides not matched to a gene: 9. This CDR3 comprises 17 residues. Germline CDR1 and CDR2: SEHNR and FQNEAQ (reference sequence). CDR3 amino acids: CASSLPRKAGDTDTQYF. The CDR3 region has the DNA TGTGCCAGCAGCTTACCCCGGAAAGCGGGGGACACAGATACGCAGTATTTT.